This record covers a single TCR beta chain. This CDR3 spans 15 amino acids. Germline V gene data show CDR1 as MNHNY and CDR2 as SVGAGI (reference sequence). Losses at the gene ends were 5 bases for V and 3 bases for J; bases not matched to a gene: 7. Sequenced by immunoSEQ multiplex PCR; TCRdb stores in-frame clones only, minus some. The repertoire consists of 200,000 to 250,000 clones, with less than 85% occurring once and the leading ten covering 1.8%. This specimen comes from a study of blood T cell repertoires in COVID-19. Sequences were obtained from PBMCs or T cells enriched from blood (not recorded which). This chain joins TRBV6-6 and TRBJ2-7; TRBD1 agrees at 10 bases. The source of this sequence is a man between 60 and 70 years old who had recovered from COVID-19. The CDR3 sequence: CASSAPGQGNYEQYF. In DNA form, the CDR3 reads TGTGCCAGCAGTGCCCCGGGACAGGGGAACTACGAGCAGTACTTC.